This T cell receptor (beta chain) is from a study of CD8 T cells in ankylosing spondylitis. Worth noting for this clonotype: Its antigen remains unknown.

Quantitative 5'-RACE with molecular barcodes produced the TCR beta libraries. MiXCR, applied by TCRdb to the 5' RACE reads, yields one record per CDR3 protein. The repertoire holds about 840,000 distinct CDR3 sequences, with about an eighth as singletons. The CDR3 totals 13 residues. Losses at the gene ends were 4 bases for V and 5 bases for J; bases not matched to a gene: 6. Per germline, CDR1 SQVTM and CDR2 ANQGSEA. General study results and limits: Relatively scarce in peripheral blood, disease-linked clones were CD8+. Matched ankylosing spondylitis synovial fluid reportedly showed significant enrichment of disease-linked clones. About 8 highly homologous variants made up a TCR beta motif, and this motif appeared characteristic of ankylosing spondylitis blood.

This receptor was obtained from a male donor with ankylosing spondylitis. Sequenced material: blood, either unsorted or a sorted T cell fraction (not recorded which). V is TRBV29-1 and J is TRBJ2-7; 9 bases align to TRBD1. In DNA form, the CDR3 reads TGCAGCGTTGGCCGGGACAGGGACCACGAGCAGTACTTC. Protein: CSVGRDRDHEQYF.